The T cell receptor (beta chain) under discussion was sequenced for a study of cytomegalovirus exposure and HLA in healthy donors. About the study: Of the donors genotyped, several hundred in all, around 77% fell in the Caucasian-associated ancestry cluster.

With 60 Vbeta and 13 Jbeta primers, the PCR was carried out. Per the original methods: In a later analysis, of some 80 million unique beta chains, roughly 10 million appeared in at least two donors. Assay: immunoSEQ multiplex PCR; the TCRdb copy retains only in-frame clones and omits some. V and J calls plus clone size are reproduced from that table; the DNA served to infer D and trimming. The sample has about 150,000 clones, approximately 86% seen once. Germline V CDR1 and CDR2: SGDLS, YYNGEE. Trimming removed 4 bases from V and 4 bases from J, with 12 bases in between. The CDR3 has 15 residues. Comments on this clone: The antigen remains unidentified.

Study-level points and caveats: In a later analysis, at a false discovery rate of 0.05, roughly 16,000 TCR beta sequences matched HLA alleles. Overall, approximately 150 TCR beta chains were annotated as cytomegalovirus-associated.

Material: PBMCs. The rearrangement joins TRBV9 to TRBJ2-6; weak D call: TRBD1 (6 bases). The receptor was isolated from a woman between 45 and 65 years old in good health and CMV-seropositive. CDR3 nucleotides: TGTGCCAGCAGCCAAAGGGGGACCGGGGCCAACGTCCTGACTTTC. Protein: CASSQRGTGANVLTF.